Shown below are 20 T cell receptor beta chains from a single sample sequenced in a study of blood T cell repertoires in COVID-19. Profiling relied on immunoSEQ multiplex PCR, and the TCRdb table lists in-frame clones only, not all of them. The data contain around 200,000 clones, over 80% of them singletons. Material: PBMCs or T cells enriched from blood (not recorded which). The receptors were sampled from a man between 18 and 35 years old with acute COVID-19.

The rearrangement links TRBV29-1 to TRBJ2-5, with 8 bases that match TRBD1. Trimming removed 4 bases from V and 4 bases from J; junction bases left unmatched: 11. Germline CDR1 and CDR2: SQVTM and ANQGSEA. This CDR3 is 15 amino acids long. The CDR3 sequence: CSVGTDRERGETQYF. CDR3 coding DNA: TGCAGCGTTGGTACGGACAGGGAAAGGGGAGAGACCCAGTACTTC.

This clone was observed a few times. This rearrangement joins TRBV7-6 to TRBJ1-2; a weak D match, TRBD1 (5 bases). This CDR3 spans 17 amino acids. V was shortened by 2 bases and J by 4 bases, with 20 bases between the two germline ends. Germline lookup yields CDR1 SGHVS and CDR2 FNYEAQ. CDR3: CASSLRNQEGLGYGYTF. The CDR3 coding sequence is TGTGCCAGCAGCTTAAGAAACCAGGAGGGGTTAGGCTATGGCTACACCTTC.

This rearrangement joins TRBV27 to TRBJ2-3; 7 bases are shared with TRBD2. Trimming cost V 2 bases and J 3 bases; bases outside gene matches: 5. This CDR3 is built from 15 residues. Germline V gives CDR1 MNHEY, CDR2 SMNVEV (reference sequence). The chain's CDR3 is CASSLVFGGTDTQYF. DNA for the CDR3: TGTGCCAGCAGTTTAGTTTTCGGGGGGACAGATACGCAGTATTTT.

This rearrangement joins TRBV27 to TRBJ2-3, with 10 bases lining up with TRBD2. The J segment lost 8 bases and the V segment lost 4 bases, leaving 9 bases of the junction unmatched. This CDR3 comprises 15 residues. Germline lookup yields CDR1 MNHEY and CDR2 SMNVEV (reference sequence). This chain's CDR3 is CASSSLAGSQGTQYF. Here the CDR3 DNA reads TGTGCCAGCAGTTCACTAGCGGGAAGTCAGGGTACGCAGTATTTT.

The chain recombines TRBV6-5 with TRBJ2-7; 8 nucleotides agree with TRBD1. Germline V lookup: CDR1 MNHEY, CDR2 SVGAGI. With 6 bases clipped from V and 4 bases from J, the junction kept 8 bases outside the gene matches. This CDR3 contains 14 residues. The CDR3 DNA reads TGTGCCAGCAGCTCCGGGACAGGAGATTACGAGCAGTACTTC. This codes for CASSSGTGDYEQYF.

This chain uses TRBV9 with TRBJ2-7; 16 nucleotides match TRBD2. Germline V gene lookup returns CDR1 SGDLS and CDR2 YYNGEE. Trimming took 3 bases from V and 6 from J; bases not matched to a gene: 12. The CDR3 has 18 residues. The CDR3 DNA reads as TGTGCCAGCAGCGCTGGGACTAGCGGGAGGGCCTATAGACTCGAGCAGTACTTC. Translated, it gives CASSAGTSGRAYRLEQYF.

The gene calls are TRBV10-1 and TRBJ1-5; D gene uncertain. The V end lost 10 bases, the J end lost 3 bases, and 19 bases lay between the germline ends. CDR3 length: 15 residues. Germline assignment: CDR1 WNHNN and CDR2 SYGVQD (reference sequence). CDR3 region: CATFDGVGNNQPQHF. The CDR3 nucleotides are TGCGCCACCTTTGACGGGGTGGGAAACAATCAGCCCCAGCATTTT.

The chain joins TRBV29-1 to TRBJ1-2; weak D call: TRBD1 (6 bases). This CDR3 is built from 13 residues. The V and J ends lost 3 bases and 7 bases respectively, with 15 bases between them. CDR1 and CDR2 (germline): SQVTM, ANQGSEA. CDR3 nucleotides: TGCAGCGTTGAGGATGGGGGGGCTCTTGGCTACACCTTC. This encodes CSVEDGGALGYTF.

The chain couples TRBV10-2 to TRBJ1-1, with TRBD1 identical over 7 bases. With V trimmed by 4 bases and J by 4 bases, 3 bases remained unmatched. The germline CDR1 and CDR2 sequences are WSHSY and SAAADI. The CDR3 sequence is 13 residues long. CDR3 residues: CASSVDRFTEAFF. The CDR3 DNA reads TGCGCCAGCAGTGTGGACAGGTTCACTGAAGCTTTCTTT.

The chain couples TRBV30 to TRBJ1-5; 10 positions agree with TRBD1. The CDR3 sequence is 15 residues long. The germline CDR1 and CDR2 sequences are GTSNPN and SVGIG (reference sequence). Trimming took 3 bases from V and 6 from J; bases not matched to a gene: 8. CDR3 bases: TGTGCCTGGAGCCGACAGGGGGCGCGTGCTCAGCCCCAGCATTTT. Translating it yields CAWSRQGARAQPQHF.

The CDR3 bases are TGTGCCAGTAGTACCCGGACTACCTACAATGAGCAGTTCTTC. It encodes CASSTRTTYNEQFF. V gene TRBV19 combines with J gene TRBJ2-1; D might be TRBD2 (6 bases). This CDR3 has 14 residues. The germline V gene encodes CDR1 LNHDA and CDR2 SQIVND (reference sequence). The V gene lost 4 bases and the J gene lost 2 bases, with 9 bases spanning the gap.

The CDR3 region has the DNA TGTGCCAGCAGCGGGACAGAAAATGAAAAACTGTTTTTT. Encoded protein: CASSGTENEKLFF. The chain joins TRBV7-8 to TRBJ1-4; 7 bases line up with TRBD1. CDR1 is SGHVS and CDR2 is FQNEAQ in the germline V gene. This CDR3 is 13 amino acids long. The V gene end was trimmed by 5 bases and the J gene end by 5 bases; junction bases not matched to a gene: 2. Combining the CDR3 with reference TRBV7-8 and TRBJ1-4 gives the whole variable domain GAGVSQSPRYKVAKRGQDVALRCDPISGHVSLFWYQQALGQGPEFLTYFQNEAQLDKSGLPSDRFFAERPEGSVSTLKIQRTQQEDSAVYLCASSGTENEKLFFGSGTQLSVL.

The chain is built from TRBV28 and TRBJ1-1, with a possible D match to TRBD1 (5 bases). The CDR3 spans 12 residues. The germline CDR1 and CDR2 sequences are MDHEN and SYDVKM. Trimming took 7 bases from V and 5 from J, leaving 11 bases between them. CDR3 nucleotides: TGTGCCAGCACCCCTAGGGGAACTGAAGCTTTCTTT. Translating gives CASTPRGTEAFF. Combining the CDR3 with reference TRBV28 and TRBJ1-1 gives the whole variable domain DVKVTQSSRYLVKRTGEKVFLECVQDMDHENMFWYRQDPGLGLRLIYFSYDVKMKEKGDIPEGYSVSREKKERFSLILESASTNQTSMYLCASTPRGTEAFFGQGTRLTVV.

This chain uses TRBV5-4 with TRBJ1-6; the match to TRBD1 covers 7 bases. V lost 3 bases to trimming and J lost 9 bases; unmatched junction nucleotides: 9. This CDR3 has 15 residues. Germline-derived CDR1 and CDR2 are SGHNT and YYREEE (reference sequence). The CDR3 sequence: CASSSQSDRISPLHF. The CDR3 DNA reads as TGTGCCAGCAGCTCGCAGTCGGACAGGATTTCACCCCTCCACTTT.

The gene calls are TRBV11-2 and TRBJ2-2; 10 nucleotides align to TRBD2. Germline V CDR1 and CDR2: SGHAT, FQNNGV. J lost 4 bases, V lost 2 bases, and 7 bases had no gene match. There are 17 residues in the CDR3. CDR3 region: CASSLFSSGSGTGELFF. CDR3 sequence (DNA): TGTGCCAGCAGCTTATTTTCTAGCGGGAGTGGCACCGGGGAGCTGTTTTTT.

The chain combines TRBV5-4 with TRBJ2-7; 11 bases agree with TRBD2. Germline values: CDR1 SGHNT, CDR2 YYREEE (reference sequence). J gave up 2 bases and V 3 bases, and 4 bases lay outside the gene matches. This CDR3 has 15 amino acids. This chain's CDR3 is CASSSTSGSPYEQYF. As DNA, the CDR3 is TGTGCCAGCAGCTCCACTAGCGGGAGTCCCTACGAGCAGTACTTC.

V usage is TRBV7-8 and J usage is TRBJ1-1, with 7 positions matching TRBD1. The CDR3 covers 14 residues. The J segment lost 7 bases and the V segment lost 5 bases, leaving 10 bases of the junction unmatched. Germline-derived CDR1 and CDR2 are SGHVS and FQNEAQ. The CDR3 reads CASSGNRGGIEAFF. The CDR3 DNA reads TGTGCCAGCAGCGGGAACAGGGGCGGAATTGAAGCTTTCTTT.

The V and J genes are TRBV28 and TRBJ1-6; TRBD1 is a possible D gene (6 bases). The V and J ends lost 7 bases and 7 bases respectively, with 14 bases between them. The CDR3 is made up of 14 amino acids. The germline gives CDR1 MDHEN, CDR2 SYDVKM. The DNA of the CDR3 is TGTGCCAGCAACAAGGGGGGGGCCAATTCACCCCTCCACTTT. Its translation is CASNKGGANSPLHF.

This clone turned up a few times. The chain uses TRBV11-3 and TRBJ2-3; D perhaps matches TRBD2 (6 bases). CDR1 and CDR2 from the germline V gene are SGHNT and YENEEA. CDR3 length: 13 amino acids. Trimming left V 3 bases short and J 5 bases short, with 9 bases between. The DNA of the CDR3 is TGTGCCAGCAGCTTTAGCGGAGTAGATACGCAGTATTTT. Translation: CASSFSGVDTQYF.

V is TRBV30 and J is TRBJ2-1; 12 bases are a match to TRBD2. V dropped 4 bases and J dropped 8; count of bases not matched to a gene: 3. The CDR3 loop spans 13 amino acids. Germline V gives CDR1 GTSNPN, CDR2 SVGIG (reference sequence). The CDR3 protein is CAWTSGRVDEQFF. CDR3 nucleotides: TGTGCCTGGACTAGCGGGAGGGTTGATGAGCAGTTCTTC.